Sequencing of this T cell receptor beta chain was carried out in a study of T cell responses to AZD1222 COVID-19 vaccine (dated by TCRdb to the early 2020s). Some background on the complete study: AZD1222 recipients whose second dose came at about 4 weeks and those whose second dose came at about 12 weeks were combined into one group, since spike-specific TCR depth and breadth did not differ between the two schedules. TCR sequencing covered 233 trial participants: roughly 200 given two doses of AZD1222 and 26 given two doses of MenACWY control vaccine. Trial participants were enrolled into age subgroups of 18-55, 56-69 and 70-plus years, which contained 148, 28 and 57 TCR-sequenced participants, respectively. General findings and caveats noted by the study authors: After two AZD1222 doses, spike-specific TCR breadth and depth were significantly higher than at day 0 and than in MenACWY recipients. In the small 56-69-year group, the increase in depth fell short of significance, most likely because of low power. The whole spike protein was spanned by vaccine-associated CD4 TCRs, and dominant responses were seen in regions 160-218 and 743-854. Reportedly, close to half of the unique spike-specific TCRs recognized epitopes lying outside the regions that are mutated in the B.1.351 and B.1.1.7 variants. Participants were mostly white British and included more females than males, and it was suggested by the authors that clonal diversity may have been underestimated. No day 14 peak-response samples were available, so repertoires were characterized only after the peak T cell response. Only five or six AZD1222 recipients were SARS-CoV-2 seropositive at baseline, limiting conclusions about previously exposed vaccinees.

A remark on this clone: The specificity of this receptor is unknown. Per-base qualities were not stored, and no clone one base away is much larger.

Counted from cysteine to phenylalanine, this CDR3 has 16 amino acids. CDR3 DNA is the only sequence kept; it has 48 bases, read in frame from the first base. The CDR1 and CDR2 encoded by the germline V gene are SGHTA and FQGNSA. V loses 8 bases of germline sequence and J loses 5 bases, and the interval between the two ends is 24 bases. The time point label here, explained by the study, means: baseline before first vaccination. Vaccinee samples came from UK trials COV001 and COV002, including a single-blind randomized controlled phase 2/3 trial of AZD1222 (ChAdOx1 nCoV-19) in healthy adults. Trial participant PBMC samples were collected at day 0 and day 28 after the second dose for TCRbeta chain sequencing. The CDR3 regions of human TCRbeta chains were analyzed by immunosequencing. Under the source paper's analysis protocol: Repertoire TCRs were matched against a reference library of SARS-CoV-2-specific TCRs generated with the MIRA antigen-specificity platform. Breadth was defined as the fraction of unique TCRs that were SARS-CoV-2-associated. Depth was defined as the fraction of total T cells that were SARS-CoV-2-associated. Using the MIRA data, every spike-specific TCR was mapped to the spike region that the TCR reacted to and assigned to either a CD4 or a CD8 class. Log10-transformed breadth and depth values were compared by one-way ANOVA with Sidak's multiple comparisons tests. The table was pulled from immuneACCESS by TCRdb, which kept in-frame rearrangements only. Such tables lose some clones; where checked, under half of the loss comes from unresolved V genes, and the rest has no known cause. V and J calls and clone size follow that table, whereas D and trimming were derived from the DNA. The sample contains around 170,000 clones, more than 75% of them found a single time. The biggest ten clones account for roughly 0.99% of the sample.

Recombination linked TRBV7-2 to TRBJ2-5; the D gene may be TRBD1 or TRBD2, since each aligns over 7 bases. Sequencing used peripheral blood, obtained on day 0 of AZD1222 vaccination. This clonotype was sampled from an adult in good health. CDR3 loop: CASADVYGRGRETQYF. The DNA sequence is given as TGTGCCAGCGCTGACGTTTATGGGAGGGGGCGGGAGACCCAGTACTTC.